This T cell receptor (beta chain) was identified during a study of ipilimumab plus nivolumab after autologous stem cell transplantation. Study details: Myeloma cases were transplant-naive high-risk or relapsed within 3 years post first autologous transplant.

Dosing: nivolumab 3 mg/kg IV, weeks 1, 4, 7, 10, then every two weeks to week 26. Germline assignment: CDR1 SGHTA and CDR2 FQGNSA. V was clipped by 5 bases and J by 3 bases, with 13 bases between them. CDR3 size: 14 residues. Only a few counts were recorded for this clone. Method: immunoSEQ multiplex PCR; TCRdb's copy keeps in-frame clones and lacks some. The table includes about 12,000 clones, 70% to 80% detected once. This sequence joins TRBV7-2 and TRBJ1-2; weak D call: TRBD1 (6 bases). This receptor was identified in a male donor with multiple myeloma. The source was PBMCs, collected in a trial of ipilimumab plus nivolumab as post-transplant consolidation. The CDR3 DNA is TGTGCCAGCAGCGACCGACAGGCCTACTATGGCTACACCTTC. This encodes CASSDRQAYYGYTF.